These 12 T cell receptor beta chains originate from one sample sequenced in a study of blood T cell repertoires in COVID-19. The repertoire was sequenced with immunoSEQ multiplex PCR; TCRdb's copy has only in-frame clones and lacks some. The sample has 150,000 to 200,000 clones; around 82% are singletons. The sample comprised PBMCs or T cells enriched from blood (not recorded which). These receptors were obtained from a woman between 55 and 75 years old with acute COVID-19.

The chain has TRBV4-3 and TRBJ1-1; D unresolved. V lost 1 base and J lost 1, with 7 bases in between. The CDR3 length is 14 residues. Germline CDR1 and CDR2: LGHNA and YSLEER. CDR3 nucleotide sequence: TGCGCCAGCAGCCAAGGAGACAAGAACACTGAAGCTTTCTTT. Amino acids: CASSQGDKNTEAFF.

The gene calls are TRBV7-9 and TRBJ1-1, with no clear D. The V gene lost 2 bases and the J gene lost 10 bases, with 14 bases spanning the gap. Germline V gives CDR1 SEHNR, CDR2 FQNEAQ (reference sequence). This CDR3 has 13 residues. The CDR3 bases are TGTGCCAGCAGCTTACTGGCGGGGTCTGTAGCTTTCTTT. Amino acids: CASSLLAGSVAFF.

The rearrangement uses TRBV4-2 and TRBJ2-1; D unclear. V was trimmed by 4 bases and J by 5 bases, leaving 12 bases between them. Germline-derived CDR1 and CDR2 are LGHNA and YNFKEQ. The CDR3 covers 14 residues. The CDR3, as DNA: TGTGCCAGCAGCCCCGACTCGACCAACAATGAGCAGTTCTTC. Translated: CASSPDSTNNEQFF.

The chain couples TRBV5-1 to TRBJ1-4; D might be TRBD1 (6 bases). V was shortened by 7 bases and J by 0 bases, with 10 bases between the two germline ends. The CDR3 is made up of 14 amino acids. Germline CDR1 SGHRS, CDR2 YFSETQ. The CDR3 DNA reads TGCGCCAGCCAAGAGGGGGCAACTAATGAAAAACTGTTTTTT. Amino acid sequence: CASQEGATNEKLFF.

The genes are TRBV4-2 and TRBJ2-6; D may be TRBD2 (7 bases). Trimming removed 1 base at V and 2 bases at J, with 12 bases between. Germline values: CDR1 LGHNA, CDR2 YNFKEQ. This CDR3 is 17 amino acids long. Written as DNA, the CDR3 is TGTGCCAGCAGCCAAGGGCGGGGGACAACTGGGGCCAACGTCCTGACTTTC. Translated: CASSQGRGTTGANVLTF.

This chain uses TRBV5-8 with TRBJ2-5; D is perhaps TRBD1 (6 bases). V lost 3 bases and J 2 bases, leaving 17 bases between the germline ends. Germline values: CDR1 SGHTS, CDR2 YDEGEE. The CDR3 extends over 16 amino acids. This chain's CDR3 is CASSSRGAGAQETQYF. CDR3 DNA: TGTGCCAGCAGCTCTCGGGGAGCAGGGGCGCAAGAGACCCAGTACTTC.

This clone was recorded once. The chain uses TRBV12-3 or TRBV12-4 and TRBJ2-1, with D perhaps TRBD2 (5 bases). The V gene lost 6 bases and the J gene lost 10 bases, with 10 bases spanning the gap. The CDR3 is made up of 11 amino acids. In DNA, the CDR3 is TGTGCCAGCAGCCCATCGGGGGAGCAGTTCTTC. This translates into CASSPSGEQFF.

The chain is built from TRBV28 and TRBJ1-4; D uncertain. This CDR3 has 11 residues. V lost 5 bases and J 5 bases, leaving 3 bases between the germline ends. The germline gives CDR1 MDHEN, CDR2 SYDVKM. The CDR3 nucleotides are TGTGCCAGCAGTCTAAATGAAAAACTGTTTTTT. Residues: CASSLNEKLFF.

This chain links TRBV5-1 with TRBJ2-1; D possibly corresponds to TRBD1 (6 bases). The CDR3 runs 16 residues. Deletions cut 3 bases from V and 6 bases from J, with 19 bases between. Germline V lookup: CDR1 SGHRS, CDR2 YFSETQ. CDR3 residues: CASSSSYQGPGNEQFF. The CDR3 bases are TGCGCCAGCAGCTCCAGCTACCAGGGGCCGGGCAATGAGCAGTTCTTC.

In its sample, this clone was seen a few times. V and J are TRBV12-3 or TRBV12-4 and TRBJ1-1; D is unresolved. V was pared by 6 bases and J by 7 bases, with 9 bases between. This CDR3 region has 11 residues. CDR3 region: CASRHRREAFF. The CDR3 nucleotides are TGTGCCAGCAGACACAGACGTGAAGCTTTCTTT.

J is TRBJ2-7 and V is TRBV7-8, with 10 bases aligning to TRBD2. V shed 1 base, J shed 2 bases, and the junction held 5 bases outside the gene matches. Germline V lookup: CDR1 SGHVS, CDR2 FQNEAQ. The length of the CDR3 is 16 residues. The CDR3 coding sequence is TGTGCCAGCAGCTTAGGGGGTCTAGCGGGAGCCTACGAGCAGTACTTC. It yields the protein CASSLGGLAGAYEQYF.

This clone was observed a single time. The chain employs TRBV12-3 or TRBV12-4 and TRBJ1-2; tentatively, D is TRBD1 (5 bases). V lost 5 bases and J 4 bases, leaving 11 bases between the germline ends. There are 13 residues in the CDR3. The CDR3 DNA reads TGTGCCAGCAGTGCTGACAGACGCTATGGCTACACCTTC. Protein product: CASSADRRYGYTF.